The sequence of this T cell receptor beta chain was determined in a study of identical twins. Broader study findings: Out-of-frame TCR alpha sharing observed in monozygotic twins exceeded model estimates. Invariant MAIT and iNKT cells could partly confound zero-insertion analyses.

TCRdb called the 5' RACE reads again in MiXCR, with one record for every CDR3 protein. The table includes over 600,000 distinct CDR3 sequences, 20% to 25% detected once. Only healthy Caucasians were enrolled as donors. This CDR3 has 13 residues. Per the germline V gene, CDR1 is DFQATT and CDR2 is SNEGSKA (reference sequence). This clonotype was seen more than once but under ten times. The antigen is not known. At one end the junction does not follow the germline gene, possibly because of a read error. The same sample was also studied in work on T cells expressing NK-cell markers. That report adds: Whether expanded NKG2C+ T cell clones recognized HCMV stayed uncertain.

The gene calls are TRBV20-1 and TRBJ2-3; TRBD1 is a possible D gene (6 bases). Sample: PBMCs. This clonotype originated in a woman aged 18-35 years in good health. The CDR3 DNA is TGCAGTGATAGACCCAGGGGTAGAGATACGCAGTATTTT. Translating it yields CSDRPRGRDTQYF.